What follows is one TCR beta chain and its context. Its antigen is undetermined. The record originates from a study of cytomegalovirus exposure and HLA in healthy donors. The CDR3 runs to 15 residues. Germline V gives CDR1 MDHEN, CDR2 SYDVKM. J gave up 2 bases and V 7 bases, and 4 bases lay outside the gene matches. Broader study findings: Researchers reported in a later analysis that a missense DCLRE1C variant was tied to TCR beta V- and J-gene trimming.

60 Vbeta and 13 Jbeta primers were used in PCR. Assay used: immunoSEQ multiplex PCR; TCRdb lists only in-frame clones, some missing. The table includes around 41,000 clones, 68% detected once. The chain carries TRBV28 and TRBJ1-4; 10 bases are shared with TRBD1. This clonotype originated in a middle-aged man in good health and CMV-seronegative. Sequenced input: PBMCs. The CDR3 loop reads CASNRQGATNEKLFF. DNA for the CDR3: TGTGCCAGCAACCGACAGGGGGCGACTAATGAAAAACTGTTTTTT.